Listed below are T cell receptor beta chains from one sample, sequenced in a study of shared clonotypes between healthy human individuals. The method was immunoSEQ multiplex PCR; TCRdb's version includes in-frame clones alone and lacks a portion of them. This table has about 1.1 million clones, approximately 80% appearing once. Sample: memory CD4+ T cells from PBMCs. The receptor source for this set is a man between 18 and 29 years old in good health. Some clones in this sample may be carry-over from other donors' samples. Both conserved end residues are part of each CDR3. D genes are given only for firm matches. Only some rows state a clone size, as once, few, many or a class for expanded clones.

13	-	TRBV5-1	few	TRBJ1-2	CASSFEGSYGYTF	TGCGCCAGCAGCTTTGAGGGGAGCTATGGCTACACCTTC
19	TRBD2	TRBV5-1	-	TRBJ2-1	CASSLPGLAGGLVDNEQFF	TGCGCCAGCAGCTTGCCGGGACTAGCGGGAGGGCTAGTGGACAATGAGCAGTTCTTC
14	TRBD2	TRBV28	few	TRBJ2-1	CASSASGSNDEQFF	TGTGCCAGCAGTGCTAGCGGGAGTAATGATGAGCAGTTCTTC
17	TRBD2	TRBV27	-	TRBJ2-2	CASSHTSATMDTGELFF	TGTGCCAGCAGTCATACTAGCGCCACGATGGACACCGGGGAGCTGTTTTTT
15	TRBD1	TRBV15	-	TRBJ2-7	CATSRVGQGAYEQYF	TGTGCCACCAGCAGAGTTGGACAGGGGGCCTACGAGCAGTACTTC
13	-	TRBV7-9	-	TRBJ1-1	CASSVGEPRGAFF	TGTGCCAGCAGCGTCGGCGAGCCACGCGGAGCTTTCTTT
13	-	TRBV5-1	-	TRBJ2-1	CASRPRHGDEQFF	TGCGCCAGCAGGCCACGACATGGAGATGAGCAGTTCTTC
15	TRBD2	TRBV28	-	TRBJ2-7	CASSLLASGSYEQYF	TGTGCCAGCAGTTTATTGGCTAGCGGGAGCTACGAGCAGTACTTC
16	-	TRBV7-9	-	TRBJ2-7	CASSTNPGTLPYEQYF	TGTGCCAGCAGCACAAACCCCGGGACATTGCCCTACGAGCAGTACTTC
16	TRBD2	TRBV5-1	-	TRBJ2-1	CASSLVAAGGLNEQFF	TGCGCCAGCAGCTTGGTCGCCGCGGGAGGTCTCAATGAGCAGTTCTTC
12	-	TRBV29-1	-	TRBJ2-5	CSGQDRSETQYF	TGCAGCGGCCAAGACAGGTCCGAGACCCAGTACTTC
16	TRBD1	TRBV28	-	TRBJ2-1	CASSLPGTGRASGQFF	TGTGCCAGCAGTTTGCCCGGGACAGGGAGGGCGTCTGGGCAGTTCTTC
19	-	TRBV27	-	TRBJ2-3	CASSLRIIAWSDPQSSQYF	TGTGCCAGCAGTTTGCGTATAATTGCATGGTCCGACCCACAAAGCTCGCAGTATTTT
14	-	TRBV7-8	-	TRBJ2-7	CASSPRRIWGEQYF	TGTGCCAGCAGCCCACGGCGGATCTGGGGCGAGCAGTACTTC
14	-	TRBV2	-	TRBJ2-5	CASIKEVQQETQYF	TGTGCCAGCATTAAGGAGGTTCAACAAGAGACCCAGTACTTC
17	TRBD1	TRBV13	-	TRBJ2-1	CASSLGALGQGVNEQFF	TGTGCCAGCAGCTTAGGGGCTTTGGGACAGGGAGTCAATGAGCAGTTCTTC
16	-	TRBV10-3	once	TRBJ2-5	CAISESGYKPRETQYF	TGTGCCATCAGTGAGTCGGGCTACAAACCCCGTGAGACCCAGTACTTC
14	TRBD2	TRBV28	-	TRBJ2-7	CASSFLAGAGEQYF	TGTGCCAGCAGTTTTTTAGCGGGAGCTGGCGAGCAGTACTTC
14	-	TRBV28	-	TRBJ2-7	CAITAGTRPLLSDF	TGTGCCATCACCGCCGGGACTCGACCTCTGCTCTCAGACTTC
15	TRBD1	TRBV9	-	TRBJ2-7	CASSVDGQVDYEQYF	TGTGCCAGCAGCGTCGATGGACAGGTGGACTACGAGCAGTACTTC
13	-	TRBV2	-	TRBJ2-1	CASSENSGNEQFF	TGTGCCAGCAGCGAGAATAGCGGCAATGAGCAGTTCTTC
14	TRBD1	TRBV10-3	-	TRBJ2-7	CAISVGQGVGEQYF	TGTGCCATCAGTGTGGGACAGGGCGTGGGCGAGCAGTACTTC
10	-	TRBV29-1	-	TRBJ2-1	CSVEIGEQFF	TGCAGCGTTGAGATAGGTGAGCAGTTCTTC
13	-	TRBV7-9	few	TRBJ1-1	CASSLVGGAEAFF	TGTGCCAGCAGCTTAGTTGGGGGAGCTGAAGCTTTCTTT
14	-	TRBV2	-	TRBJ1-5	CASSLWTVNQPQHF	TGTGCCAGCAGTCTTTGGACGGTCAATCAGCCCCAGCATTTT
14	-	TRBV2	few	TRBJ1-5	CASSVDGTNQPQHF	TGTGCCAGCAGTGTAGACGGAACCAATCAGCCCCAGCATTTT
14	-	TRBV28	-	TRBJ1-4	CASSFGRRPEKLFF	TGTGCCAGCAGTTTCGGACGGCGTCCTGAAAAACTGTTTTTT
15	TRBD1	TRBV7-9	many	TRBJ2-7	CASSLGGGYPFEQYF	TGTGCCAGCAGCTTAGGAGGGGGCTACCCCTTCGAGCAGTACTTC